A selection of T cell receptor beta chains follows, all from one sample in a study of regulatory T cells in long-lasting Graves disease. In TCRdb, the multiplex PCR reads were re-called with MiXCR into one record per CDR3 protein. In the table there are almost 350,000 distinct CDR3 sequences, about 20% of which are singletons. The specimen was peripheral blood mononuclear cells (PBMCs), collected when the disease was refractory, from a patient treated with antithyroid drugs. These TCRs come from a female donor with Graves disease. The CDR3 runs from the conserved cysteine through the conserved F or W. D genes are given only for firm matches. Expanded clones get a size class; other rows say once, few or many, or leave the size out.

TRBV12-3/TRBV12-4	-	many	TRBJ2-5	CASSFGPEETQYF
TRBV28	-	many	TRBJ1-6	CASSLQGYNSPLHF
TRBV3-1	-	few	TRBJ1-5	CASSQEYIGDSNQPQHF
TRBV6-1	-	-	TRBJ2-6	CASRRRQSYSGANVLTF
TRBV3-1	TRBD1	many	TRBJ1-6	CASSQPGGHSPLHF
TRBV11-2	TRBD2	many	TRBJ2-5	CASDRGQAGETQYF
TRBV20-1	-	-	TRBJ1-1	CSARDRGAF
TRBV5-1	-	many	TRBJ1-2	CASSDRQGLNYGYTF
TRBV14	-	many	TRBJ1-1	CASSQPMGGRTEAFF
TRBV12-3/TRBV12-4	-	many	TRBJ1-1	CASSLGDNLEAFF
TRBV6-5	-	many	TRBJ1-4	CASSYRTENEKLFF
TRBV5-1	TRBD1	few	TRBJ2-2	CASSLRQGTGELFF
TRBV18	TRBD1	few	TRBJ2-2	CASSPLGTGGSGELFF
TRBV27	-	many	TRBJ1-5	CASSRGWNNQPQHF
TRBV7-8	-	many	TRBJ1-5	CASSFSGPSPYQPQHF
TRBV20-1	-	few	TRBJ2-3	CSARSLTDTQYF
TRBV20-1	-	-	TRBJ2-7	CSAKQFRGFTYEQYF
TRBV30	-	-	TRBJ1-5	CAWSHGARGNQPQHF
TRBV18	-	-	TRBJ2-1	CASSPGQGMDNEQFF
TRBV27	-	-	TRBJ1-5	CASSLGRTSNQPQHF
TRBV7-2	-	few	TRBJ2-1	CASSRSAGDNEQFF
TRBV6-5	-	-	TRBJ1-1	CASSYSRPGHSAFF
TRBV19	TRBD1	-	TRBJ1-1	CASSIPGQLNTEAFF